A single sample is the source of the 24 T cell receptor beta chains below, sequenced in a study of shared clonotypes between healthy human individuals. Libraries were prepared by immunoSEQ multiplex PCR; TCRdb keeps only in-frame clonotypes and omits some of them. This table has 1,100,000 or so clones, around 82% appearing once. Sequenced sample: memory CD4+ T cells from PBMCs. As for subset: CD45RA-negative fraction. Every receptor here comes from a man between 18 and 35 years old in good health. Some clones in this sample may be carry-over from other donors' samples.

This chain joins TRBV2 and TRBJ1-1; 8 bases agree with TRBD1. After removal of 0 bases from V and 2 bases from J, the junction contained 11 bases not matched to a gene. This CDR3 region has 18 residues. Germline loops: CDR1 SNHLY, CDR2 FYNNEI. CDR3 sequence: CASSEALLWTGLNTEAFF. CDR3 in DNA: TGTGCCAGCAGTGAAGCGCTATTATGGACAGGGCTAAACACTGAAGCTTTCTTT.

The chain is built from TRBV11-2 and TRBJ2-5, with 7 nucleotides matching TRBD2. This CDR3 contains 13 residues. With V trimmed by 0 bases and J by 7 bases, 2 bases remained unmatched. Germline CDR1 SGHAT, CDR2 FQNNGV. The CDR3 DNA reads TGTGCCAGCAGCTTAGAAGGGAGGGGGACCCAGTACTTC. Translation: CASSLEGRGTQYF.

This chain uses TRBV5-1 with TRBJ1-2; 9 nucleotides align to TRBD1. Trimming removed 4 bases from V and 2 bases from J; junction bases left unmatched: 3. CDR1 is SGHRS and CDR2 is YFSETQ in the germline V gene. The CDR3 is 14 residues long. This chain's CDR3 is CASSTGGDNYGYTF. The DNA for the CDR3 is TGCGCCAGCAGCACAGGGGGCGACAACTATGGCTACACCTTC.

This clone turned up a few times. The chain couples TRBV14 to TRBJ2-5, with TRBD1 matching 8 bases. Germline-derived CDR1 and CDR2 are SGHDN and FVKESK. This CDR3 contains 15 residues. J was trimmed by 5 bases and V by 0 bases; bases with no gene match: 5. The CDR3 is CASSQDRTGRETQYF. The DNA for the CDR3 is TGTGCCAGCAGCCAAGATAGGACAGGGCGGGAGACCCAGTACTTC. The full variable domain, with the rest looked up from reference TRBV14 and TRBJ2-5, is EAGVTQFPSHSVIEKGQTVTLRCDPISGHDNLYWYRRVMGKEIKFLLHFVKESKQDESGMPNNRFLAERTGGTYSTLKVQPAELEDSGVYFCASSQDRTGRETQYFGPGTRLLVL.

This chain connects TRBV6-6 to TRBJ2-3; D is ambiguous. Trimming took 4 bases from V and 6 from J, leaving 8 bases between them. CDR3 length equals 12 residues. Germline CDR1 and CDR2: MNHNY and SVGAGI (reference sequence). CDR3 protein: CASSSFGDTQYF. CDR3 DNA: TGTGCCAGCAGTTCCTTTGGTGATACGCAGTATTTT.

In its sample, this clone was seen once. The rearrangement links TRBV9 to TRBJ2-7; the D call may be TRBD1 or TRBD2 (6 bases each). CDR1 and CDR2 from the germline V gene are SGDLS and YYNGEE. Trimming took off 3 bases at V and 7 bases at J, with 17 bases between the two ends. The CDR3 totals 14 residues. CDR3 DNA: TGTGCCAGCAGCGGGGGGGCTTCCCCTACGGAGCAGTACTTC. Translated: CASSGGASPTEQYF. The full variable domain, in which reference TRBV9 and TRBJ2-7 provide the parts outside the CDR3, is DSGVTQTPKHLITATGQRVTLRCSPRSGDLSVYWYQQSLDQGLQFLIQYYNGEERAKGNILERFSAQQFPDLHSELNLSSLELGDSALYFCASSGGASPTEQYFGPGTRLTVT.

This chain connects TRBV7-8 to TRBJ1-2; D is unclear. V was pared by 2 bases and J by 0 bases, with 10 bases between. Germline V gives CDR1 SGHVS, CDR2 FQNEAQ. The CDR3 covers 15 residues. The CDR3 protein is CASSLLAQANYGYTF. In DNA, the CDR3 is TGTGCCAGCAGCTTACTGGCACAAGCTAACTATGGCTACACCTTC.

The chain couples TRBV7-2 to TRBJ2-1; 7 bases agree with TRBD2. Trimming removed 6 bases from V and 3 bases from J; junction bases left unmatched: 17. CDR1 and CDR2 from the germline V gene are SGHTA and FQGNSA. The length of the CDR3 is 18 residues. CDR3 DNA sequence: TGTGCCAGCAGACATTCCGCAACGGGGGGAGGGCTCTACAATGAGCAGTTCTTC. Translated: CASRHSATGGGLYNEQFF.

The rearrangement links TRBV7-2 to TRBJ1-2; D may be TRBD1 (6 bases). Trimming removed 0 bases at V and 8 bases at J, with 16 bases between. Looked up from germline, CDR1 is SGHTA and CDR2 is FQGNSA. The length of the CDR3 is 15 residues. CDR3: CASSLAQTGIPGYTF. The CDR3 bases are TGTGCCAGCAGCTTAGCGCAAACAGGGATACCCGGCTACACCTTC.

The CDR3 DNA is TGTGCCAGCAGCGTAGGCGGGATAGGGGGCGATGAGCAGTTCTTC. Amino acids: CASSVGGIGGDEQFF. The chain couples TRBV9 to TRBJ2-1; D possibly corresponds to TRBD1 (7 bases). Germline values: CDR1 SGDLS, CDR2 YYNGEE. The CDR3 totals 15 residues. The V end was cut by 0 bases, the J end by 8 bases, with 15 bases between.

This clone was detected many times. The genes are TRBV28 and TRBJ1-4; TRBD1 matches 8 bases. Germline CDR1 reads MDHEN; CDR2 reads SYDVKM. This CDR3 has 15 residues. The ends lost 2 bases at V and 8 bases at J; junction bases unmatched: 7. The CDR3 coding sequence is TGTGCCAGCAGTTTAAGACAGGGGCAGGGGGAAAAACTGTTTTTT. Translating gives CASSLRQGQGEKLFF.

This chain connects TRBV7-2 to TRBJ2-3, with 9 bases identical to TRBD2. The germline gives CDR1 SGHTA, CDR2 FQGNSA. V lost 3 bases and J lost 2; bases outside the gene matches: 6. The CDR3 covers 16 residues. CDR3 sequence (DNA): TGTGCCAGCAGCTTCCGTCTAGCGGGGAACACAGATACGCAGTATTTT. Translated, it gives CASSFRLAGNTDTQYF.

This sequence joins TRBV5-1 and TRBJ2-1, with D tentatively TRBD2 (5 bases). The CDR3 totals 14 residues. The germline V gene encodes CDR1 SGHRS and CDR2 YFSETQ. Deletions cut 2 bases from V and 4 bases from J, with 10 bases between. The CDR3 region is CASSLGSEYNEQFF. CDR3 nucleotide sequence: TGCGCCAGCAGCTTAGGTAGCGAGTACAATGAGCAGTTCTTC.

Written as DNA, the CDR3 is TGTGCCAGCAGTGATCGGGAGTCAATCTACAATGAGCAGTTCTTC. It translates to CASSDRESIYNEQFF. V gene TRBV2 combines with J gene TRBJ2-1; a weak D match, TRBD2 (6 bases). Germline CDR1 is SNHLY and CDR2 is FYNNEI. V was cut by 3 bases and J by 3 bases, with 12 bases left in between. The CDR3 spans 15 residues.

CDR3 loop: CASSLYMSGELFF. CDR3 nucleotide sequence: TGTGCCAGCAGTTTGTATATGAGCGGGGAGCTGTTTTTT. The rearrangement uses TRBV27 and TRBJ2-2; D is unresolved. Trimming took 3 bases from V and 7 from J, leaving 9 bases between them. The CDR3 is 13 residues long. The germline V gene has CDR1 MNHEY and CDR2 SMNVEV (reference sequence).

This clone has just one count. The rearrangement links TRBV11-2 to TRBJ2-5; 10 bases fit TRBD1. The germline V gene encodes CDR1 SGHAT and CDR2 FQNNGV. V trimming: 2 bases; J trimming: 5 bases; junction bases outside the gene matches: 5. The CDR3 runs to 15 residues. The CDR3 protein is CASSLSPDRGETQYF. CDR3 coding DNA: TGTGCCAGCAGCTTAAGTCCGGACAGGGGGGAGACCCAGTACTTC.

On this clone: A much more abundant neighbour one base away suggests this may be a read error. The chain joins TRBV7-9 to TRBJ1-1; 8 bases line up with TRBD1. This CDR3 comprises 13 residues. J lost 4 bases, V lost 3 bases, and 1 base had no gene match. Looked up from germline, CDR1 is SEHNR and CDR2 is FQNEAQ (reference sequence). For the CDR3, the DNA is TGTGCCAGCAGCTTTGACAGGGGCACTGAAGCTTTCTTT. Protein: CASSFDRGTEAFF.

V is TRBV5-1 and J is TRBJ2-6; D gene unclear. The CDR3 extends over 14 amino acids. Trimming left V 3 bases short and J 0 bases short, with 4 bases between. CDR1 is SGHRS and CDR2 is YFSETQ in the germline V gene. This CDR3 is CASSSVSGANVLTF. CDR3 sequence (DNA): TGCGCCAGCAGCTCGGTCTCTGGGGCCAACGTCCTGACTTTC.

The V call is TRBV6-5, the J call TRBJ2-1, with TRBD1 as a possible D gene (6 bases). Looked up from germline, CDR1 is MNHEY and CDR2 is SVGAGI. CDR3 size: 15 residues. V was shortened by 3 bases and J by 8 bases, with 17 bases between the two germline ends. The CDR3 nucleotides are TGTGCCAGCAGTTATAGGGGGAGCGGTATCGATGAGCAGTTCTTC. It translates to CASSYRGSGIDEQFF.

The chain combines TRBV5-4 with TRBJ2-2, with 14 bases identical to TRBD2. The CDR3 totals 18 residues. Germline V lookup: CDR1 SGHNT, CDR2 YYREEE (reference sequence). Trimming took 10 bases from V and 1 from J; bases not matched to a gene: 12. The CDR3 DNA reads TGTGCCGTAAGGACGGGACTAGCGGGAGTATGGAACACCGGGGAGCTGTTTTTT. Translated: CAVRTGLAGVWNTGELFF.

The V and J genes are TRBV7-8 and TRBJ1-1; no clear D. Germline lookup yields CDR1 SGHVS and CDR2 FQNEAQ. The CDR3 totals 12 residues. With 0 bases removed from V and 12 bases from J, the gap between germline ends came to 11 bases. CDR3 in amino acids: CASSLARGSSFF. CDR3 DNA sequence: TGTGCCAGCAGCTTAGCGCGTGGATCGTCTTTCTTT.

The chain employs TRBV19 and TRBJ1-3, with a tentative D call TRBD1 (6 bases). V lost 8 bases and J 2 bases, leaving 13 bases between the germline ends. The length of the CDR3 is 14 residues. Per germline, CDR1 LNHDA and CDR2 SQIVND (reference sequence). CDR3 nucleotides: TGTGCCAGTGTCACAGGGAGCACTGGAAACACCATATATTTT. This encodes CASVTGSTGNTIYF. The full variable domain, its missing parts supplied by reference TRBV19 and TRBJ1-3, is DGGITQSPKYLFRKEGQNVTLSCEQNLNHDAMYWYRQDPGQGLRLIYYSQIVNDFQKGDIAEGYSVSREKKESFPLTVTSAQKNPTAFYLCASVTGSTGNTIYFGEGSWLTVV.

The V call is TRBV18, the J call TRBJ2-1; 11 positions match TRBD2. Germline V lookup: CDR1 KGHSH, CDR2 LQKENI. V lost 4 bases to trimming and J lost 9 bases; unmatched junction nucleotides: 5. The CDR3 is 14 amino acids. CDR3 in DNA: TGTGCCAGCTCACTTCTCCTAGCGGGGGGTGAGCAGTTCTTC. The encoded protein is CASSLLLAGGEQFF.

In DNA form, the CDR3 reads TGTGCCAGCGGGGGGTACAGCTCCTACAATGAGCAGTTCTTC. This encodes CASGGYSSYNEQFF. The chain is built from TRBV27 and TRBJ2-1; TRBD2 is a possible D gene (6 bases). There are 14 residues in the CDR3. Trimming took 8 bases from V and 0 from J, leaving 11 bases between them. Germline loops: CDR1 MNHEY, CDR2 SMNVEV (reference sequence).